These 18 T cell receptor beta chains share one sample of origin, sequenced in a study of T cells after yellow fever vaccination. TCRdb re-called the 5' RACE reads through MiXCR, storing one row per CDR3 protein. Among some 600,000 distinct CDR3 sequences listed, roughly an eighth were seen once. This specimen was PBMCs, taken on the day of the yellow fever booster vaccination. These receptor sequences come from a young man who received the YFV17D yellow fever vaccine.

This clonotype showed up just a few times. The CDR3 region is CASSKSGTSGYEQYF. For the CDR3, the DNA is TGTGCCAGCAGCAAATCCGGGACTAGCGGCTACGAGCAGTACTTC. This rearrangement joins TRBV9 to TRBJ2-7; 11 positions agree with TRBD2. The CDR3 loop spans 15 amino acids. Trimming removed 4 bases from V and 3 bases from J; junction bases left unmatched: 6. Germline loops: CDR1 SGDLS, CDR2 YYNGEE.

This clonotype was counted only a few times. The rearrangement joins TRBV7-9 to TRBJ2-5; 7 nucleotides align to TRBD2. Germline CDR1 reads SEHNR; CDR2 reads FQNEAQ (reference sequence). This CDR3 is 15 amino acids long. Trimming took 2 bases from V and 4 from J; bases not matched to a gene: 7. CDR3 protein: CASSLRGSLRETQYF. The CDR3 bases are TGTGCCAGCAGCTTACGCGGGAGTCTACGAGAGACCCAGTACTTC.

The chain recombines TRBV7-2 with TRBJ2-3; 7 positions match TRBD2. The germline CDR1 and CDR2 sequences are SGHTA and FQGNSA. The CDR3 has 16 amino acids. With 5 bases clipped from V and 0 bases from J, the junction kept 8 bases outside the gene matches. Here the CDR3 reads CASSTRDYLSTDTQYF. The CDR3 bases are TGTGCCAGCAGCACCCGGGACTACCTTAGCACAGATACGCAGTATTTT. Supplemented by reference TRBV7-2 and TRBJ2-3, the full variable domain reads GAGVSQSPSNKVTEKGKDVELRCDPISGHTALYWYRQSLGQGLEFLIYFQGNSAPDKSGLPSDRFSAERTGGSVSTLTIQRTQQEDSAVYLCASSTRDYLSTDTQYFGPGTRLTVL.

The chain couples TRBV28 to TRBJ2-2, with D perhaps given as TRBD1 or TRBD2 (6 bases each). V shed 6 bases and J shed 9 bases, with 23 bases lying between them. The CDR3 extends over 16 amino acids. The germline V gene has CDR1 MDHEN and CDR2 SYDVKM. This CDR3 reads CASSFPPGRGQRELFF. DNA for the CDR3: TGTGCCAGCAGCTTCCCCCCGGGACGGGGGCAGCGGGAGCTGTTTTTT.

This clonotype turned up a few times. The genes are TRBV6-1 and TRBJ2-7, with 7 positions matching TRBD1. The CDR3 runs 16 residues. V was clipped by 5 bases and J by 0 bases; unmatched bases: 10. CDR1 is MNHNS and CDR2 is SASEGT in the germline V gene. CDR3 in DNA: TGTGCCAGCAGTCCCACTCTGGGGACAGCCTCCTACGAGCAGTACTTC. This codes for CASSPTLGTASYEQYF.

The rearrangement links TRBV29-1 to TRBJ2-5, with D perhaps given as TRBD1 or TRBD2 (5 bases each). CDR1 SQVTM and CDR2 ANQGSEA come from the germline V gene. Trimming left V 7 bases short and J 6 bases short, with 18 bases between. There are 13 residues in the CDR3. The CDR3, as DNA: TGCAGCGACACCGGGGCCTTCGGGCAGACCCAGTACTTC. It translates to CSDTGAFGQTQYF. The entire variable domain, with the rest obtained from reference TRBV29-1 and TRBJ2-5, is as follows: SAVISQKPSRDICQRGTSLTIQCQVDSQVTMMFWYRQQPGQSLTLIATANQGSEATYESGFVIDKFPISRPNLTFSTLTVSNMSPEDSSIYLCSDTGAFGQTQYFGPGTRLLVL.

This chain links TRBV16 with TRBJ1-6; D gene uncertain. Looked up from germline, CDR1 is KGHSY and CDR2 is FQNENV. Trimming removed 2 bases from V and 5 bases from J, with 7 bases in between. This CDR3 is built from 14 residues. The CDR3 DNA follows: TGTGCCAGCAGCCAACGGTCCAATAATTCACCCCTCCACTTT. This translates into CASSQRSNNSPLHF.

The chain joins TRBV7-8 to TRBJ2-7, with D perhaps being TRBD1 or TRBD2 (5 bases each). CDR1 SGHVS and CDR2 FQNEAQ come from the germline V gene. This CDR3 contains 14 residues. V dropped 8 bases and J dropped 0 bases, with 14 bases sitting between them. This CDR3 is CASGLRDASYEQYF. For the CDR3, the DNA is TGTGCCAGCGGACTCCGGGACGCCTCCTACGAGCAGTACTTC. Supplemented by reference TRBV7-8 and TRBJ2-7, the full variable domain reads GAGVSQSPRYKVAKRGQDVALRCDPISGHVSLFWYQQALGQGPEFLTYFQNEAQLDKSGLPSDRFFAERPEGSVSTLKIQRTQQEDSAVYLCASGLRDASYEQYFGPGTRLTVT.

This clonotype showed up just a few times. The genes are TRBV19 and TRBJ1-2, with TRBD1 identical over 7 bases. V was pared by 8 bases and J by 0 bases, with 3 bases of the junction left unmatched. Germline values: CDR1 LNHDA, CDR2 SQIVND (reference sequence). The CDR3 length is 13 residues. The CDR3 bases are TGTGCCAGTGACGGGACAGCTAACTATGGCTACACCTTC. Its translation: CASDGTANYGYTF.

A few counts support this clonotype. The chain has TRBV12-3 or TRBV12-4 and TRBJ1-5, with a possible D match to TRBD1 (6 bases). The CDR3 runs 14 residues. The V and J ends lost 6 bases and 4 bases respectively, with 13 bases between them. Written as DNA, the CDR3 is TGTGCCAGCAGCTCACTTACAGGGAATCAGCCCCAGCATTTT. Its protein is CASSSLTGNQPQHF.

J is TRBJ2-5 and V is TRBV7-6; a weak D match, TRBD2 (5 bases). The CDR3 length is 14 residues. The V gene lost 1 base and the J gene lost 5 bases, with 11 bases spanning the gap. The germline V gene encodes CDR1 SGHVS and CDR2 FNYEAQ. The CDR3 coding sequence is TGTGCCAGCAGCTTAGGCGGGCCCCGGGAGACCCAGTACTTC. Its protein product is CASSLGGPRETQYF.

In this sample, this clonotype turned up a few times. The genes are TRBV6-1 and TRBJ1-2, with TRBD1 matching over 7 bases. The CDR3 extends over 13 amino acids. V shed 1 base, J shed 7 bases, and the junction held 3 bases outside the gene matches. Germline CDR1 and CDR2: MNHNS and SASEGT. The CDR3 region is CASSEVTGSGYTF. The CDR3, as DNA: TGTGCCAGCAGTGAAGTGACAGGGAGTGGCTACACCTTC.

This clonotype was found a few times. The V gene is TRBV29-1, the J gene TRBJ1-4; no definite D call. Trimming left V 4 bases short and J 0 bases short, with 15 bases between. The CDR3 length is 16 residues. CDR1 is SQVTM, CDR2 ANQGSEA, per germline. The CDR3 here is CSVGVHPGSTNEKLFF. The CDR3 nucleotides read TGCAGCGTTGGCGTCCATCCGGGATCAACTAATGAAAAACTGTTTTTT. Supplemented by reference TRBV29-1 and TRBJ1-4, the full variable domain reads SAVISQKPSRDICQRGTSLTIQCQVDSQVTMMFWYRQQPGQSLTLIATANQGSEATYESGFVIDKFPISRPNLTFSTLTVSNMSPEDSSIYLCSVGVHPGSTNEKLFFGSGTQLSVL.

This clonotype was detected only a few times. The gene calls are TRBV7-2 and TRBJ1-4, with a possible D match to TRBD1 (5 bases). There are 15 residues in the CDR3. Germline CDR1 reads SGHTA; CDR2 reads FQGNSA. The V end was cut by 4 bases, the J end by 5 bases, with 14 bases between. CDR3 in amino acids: CASSWPGTQNEKLFF. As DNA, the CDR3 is TGTGCCAGCAGCTGGCCAGGGACCCAAAATGAAAAACTGTTTTTT.

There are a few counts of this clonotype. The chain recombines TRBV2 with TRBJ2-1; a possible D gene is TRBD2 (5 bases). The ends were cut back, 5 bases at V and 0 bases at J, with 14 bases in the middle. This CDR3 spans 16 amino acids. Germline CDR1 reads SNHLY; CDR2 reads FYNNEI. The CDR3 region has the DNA TGTGCCAGCAGTAGGGAGAAGCTCAGCTCCTACAATGAGCAGTTCTTC. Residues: CASSREKLSSYNEQFF. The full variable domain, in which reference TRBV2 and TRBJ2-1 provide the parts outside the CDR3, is EPEVTQTPSHQVTQMGQEVILRCVPISNHLYFYWYRQILGQKVEFLVSFYNNEISEKSEIFDDQFSVERPDGSNFTLKIRSTKLEDSAMYFCASSREKLSSYNEQFFGPGTRLTVL.

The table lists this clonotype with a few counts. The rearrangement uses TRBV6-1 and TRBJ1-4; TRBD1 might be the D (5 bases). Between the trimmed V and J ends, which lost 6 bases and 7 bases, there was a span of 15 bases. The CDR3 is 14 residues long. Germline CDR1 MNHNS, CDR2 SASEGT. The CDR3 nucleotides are TGTGCCAGCAGATGGGGGAACCAAGGTGAAAAACTGTTTTTT. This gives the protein CASRWGNQGEKLFF.

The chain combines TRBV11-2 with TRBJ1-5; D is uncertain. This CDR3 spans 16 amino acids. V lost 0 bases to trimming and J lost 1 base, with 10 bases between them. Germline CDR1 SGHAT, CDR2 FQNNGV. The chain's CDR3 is CASSLDLGESNQPQHF. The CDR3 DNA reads TGTGCCAGCAGCTTAGATTTGGGAGAAAGCAATCAGCCCCAGCATTTT.

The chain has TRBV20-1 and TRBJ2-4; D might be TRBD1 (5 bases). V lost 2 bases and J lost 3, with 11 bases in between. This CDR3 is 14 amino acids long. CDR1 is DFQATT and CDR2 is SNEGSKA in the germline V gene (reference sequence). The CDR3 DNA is TGCAGTGCTAGAAGACCCCAGGGCAAAAACATTCAGTACTTC. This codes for CSARRPQGKNIQYF.